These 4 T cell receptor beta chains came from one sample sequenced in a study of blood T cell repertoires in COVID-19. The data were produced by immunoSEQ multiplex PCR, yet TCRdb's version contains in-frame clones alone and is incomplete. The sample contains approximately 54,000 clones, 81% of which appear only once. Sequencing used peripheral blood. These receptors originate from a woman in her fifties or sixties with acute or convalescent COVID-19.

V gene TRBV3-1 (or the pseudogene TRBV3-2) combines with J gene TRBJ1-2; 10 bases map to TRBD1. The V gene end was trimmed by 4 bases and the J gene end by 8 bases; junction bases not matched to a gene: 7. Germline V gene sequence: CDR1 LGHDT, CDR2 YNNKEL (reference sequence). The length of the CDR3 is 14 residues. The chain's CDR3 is CASSRRQGARGYTF. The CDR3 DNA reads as TGTGCCAGCAGCCGCAGACAGGGGGCTCGGGGCTACACCTTC.

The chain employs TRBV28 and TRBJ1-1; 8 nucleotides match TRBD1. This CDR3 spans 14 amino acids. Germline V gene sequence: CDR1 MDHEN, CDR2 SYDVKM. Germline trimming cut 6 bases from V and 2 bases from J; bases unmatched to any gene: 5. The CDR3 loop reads CASRQQGGNTEAFF. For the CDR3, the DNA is TGTGCCAGCAGGCAACAGGGGGGCAACACTGAAGCTTTCTTT.

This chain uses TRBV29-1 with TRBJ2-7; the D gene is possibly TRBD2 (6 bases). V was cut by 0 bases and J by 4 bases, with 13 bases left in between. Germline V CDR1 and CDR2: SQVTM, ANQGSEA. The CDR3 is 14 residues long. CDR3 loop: CSVEDQAGLYEQYF. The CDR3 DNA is TGCAGCGTTGAAGATCAGGCGGGGCTTTACGAGCAGTACTTC.

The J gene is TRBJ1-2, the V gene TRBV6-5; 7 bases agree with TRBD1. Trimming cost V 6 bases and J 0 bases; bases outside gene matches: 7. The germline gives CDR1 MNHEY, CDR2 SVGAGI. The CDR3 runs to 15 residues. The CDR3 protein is CASRMTGRTNYGYTF. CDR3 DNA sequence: TGTGCCAGCAGGATGACAGGGCGAACTAACTATGGCTACACCTTC.